This passage covers 18 T cell receptor beta chains from one sample sequenced in a study of T cells after somatic rescue of genetic block. Assay used: immunoSEQ multiplex PCR; TCRdb lists only in-frame clones, some missing. Among 45,000 to 55,000 clones listed, approximately 96% were seen once. Sequenced: peripheral blood mononuclear cells (PBMCs). Every receptor here comes from a child younger than two.

V gene TRBV30 combines with J gene TRBJ1-3; possible D gene TRBD1, 6 bases. The CDR3 covers 14 residues. CDR1 and CDR2 from the germline V gene are GTSNPN and SVGIG (reference sequence). The germline V and J ends were trimmed by 4 bases and 0 bases, with 10 bases remaining between them. CDR3 region: CAWITGLSGNTIYF. DNA for the CDR3: TGTGCCTGGATCACAGGGCTCTCTGGAAACACCATATATTTT.

V usage is TRBV30 and J usage is TRBJ1-1; D gene uncertain. CDR3 size: 13 residues. Trimming took 4 bases from V and 1 from J, leaving 10 bases between them. The germline CDR1 and CDR2 sequences are GTSNPN and SVGIG (reference sequence). Written as DNA, the CDR3 is TGTGCCTGGATCCTCCGGGCGAACACTGAAGCTTTCTTT. It translates to CAWILRANTEAFF. The full variable domain, rest sourced from reference TRBV30 and TRBJ1-1, is SQTIHQWPATLVQPVGSPLSLECTVEGTSNPNLYWYRQAAGRGLQLLFYSVGIGQISSEVPQNLSASRPQDRQFILSSKKLLLSDSGFYLCAWILRANTEAFFGQGTRLTVV.

V usage is TRBV6-1 and J usage is TRBJ1-6; 7 bases align to TRBD1. V lost 7 bases to trimming and J lost 4 bases; unmatched junction nucleotides: 7. Germline CDR1 MNHNS, CDR2 SASEGT. This CDR3 region has 15 residues. The CDR3 DNA reads as TGTGCCAGCAATGTTCAGGGGGGTTATAATTCACCCCTCCACTTT. This translates into CASNVQGGYNSPLHF.

This chain links TRBV7-2 with TRBJ2-1, with 11 bases identical to TRBD2. CDR3 size: 14 residues. V lost 2 bases and J lost 8; bases outside the gene matches: 2. CDR1 and CDR2 (germline): SGHTA, FQGNSA. This CDR3 reads CASSLLAGGDEQFF. DNA for the CDR3: TGTGCCAGCAGCTTACTAGCGGGAGGAGATGAGCAGTTCTTC. Full variable domain (remainder filled in from reference TRBV7-2 and TRBJ2-1): GAGVSQSPSNKVTEKGKDVELRCDPISGHTALYWYRQSLGQGLEFLIYFQGNSAPDKSGLPSDRFSAERTGGSVSTLTIQRTQQEDSAVYLCASSLLAGGDEQFFGPGTRLTVL.

This sequence joins TRBV6-5 and TRBJ2-7; D not resolved. V was trimmed by 0 bases and J by 6 bases, leaving 12 bases between them. Germline lookup yields CDR1 MNHEY and CDR2 SVGAGI. This CDR3 has 14 amino acids. The CDR3 coding sequence is TGTGCCAGCAGTTACTCGATCCCTTGGGGCGAGCAGTACTTC. Translating gives CASSYSIPWGEQYF.

The rearrangement joins TRBV18 to TRBJ2-7, with 7 bases identical to TRBD2. Per the germline V gene, CDR1 is KGHSH and CDR2 is LQKENI. The trim removed 2 bases at V and 5 bases at J, leaving 12 bases unmatched. The CDR3 runs 16 residues. The CDR3 region is CASSPRGPGGVNEQYF. In nucleotides, the CDR3 is TGTGCCAGCTCACCAAGAGGTCCGGGAGGAGTAAACGAGCAGTACTTC.

The gene calls are TRBV11-2 and TRBJ2-1; D is unclear. V gave up 2 bases and J gave up 4 bases, with 12 bases separating them. Germline CDR1 reads SGHAT; CDR2 reads FQNNGV. The CDR3 sequence is 15 residues long. The DNA for the CDR3 is TGTGCCAGCAGCTTAAACGGTGAATGGTACAATGAGCAGTTCTTC. Amino acid sequence: CASSLNGEWYNEQFF. Using reference TRBV11-2 and TRBJ2-1 for the parts outside the CDR3, the full variable domain is EAGVAQSPRYKIIEKRQSVAFWCNPISGHATLYWYQQILGQGPKLLIQFQNNGVVDDSQLPKDRFSAERLKGVDSTLKIQPAKLEDSAVYLCASSLNGEWYNEQFFGPGTRLTVL.

V is TRBV7-2 and J is TRBJ2-6; D is uncertain. Germline V lookup: CDR1 SGHTA, CDR2 FQGNSA. This CDR3 spans 12 amino acids. Trimming shortened V by 4 bases and J by 2 bases, and 0 bases separated the two germline ends. The CDR3 loop reads CASSSGANVLTF. For the CDR3, the DNA is TGTGCCAGCAGCTCTGGGGCCAACGTCCTGACTTTC.

The rearrangement joins TRBV9 to TRBJ2-1; 7 bases are shared with TRBD2. The germline V gene encodes CDR1 SGDLS and CDR2 YYNGEE. Trimming at V came to 0 bases and at J to 0 bases, leaving 0 bases not matched to a gene. There are 15 residues in the CDR3. DNA of the CDR3: TGTGCCAGCAGCGTAGCGGGAGGCTCCTACAATGAGCAGTTCTTC. It encodes CASSVAGGSYNEQFF.

This clone is a singleton in its sample. This chain links TRBV12-5 with TRBJ1-2; tentative D call: TRBD1 (6 bases). The CDR3 runs 19 residues. Germline assignment: CDR1 LGHNT and CDR2 FRNRAP. V gave up 1 base and J gave up 2 bases, with 23 bases separating them. The CDR3 nucleotides are TGTGCTAGTGGTTTGGCCTGGGGGACACAGCAAAGGTCGAACTATGGCTACACCTTC. It is translated as CASGLAWGTQQRSNYGYTF. The full variable domain, its missing parts supplied by reference TRBV12-5 and TRBJ1-2, is DARVTQTPRHKVTEMGQEVTMRCQPILGHNTVFWYRQTMMQGLELLAYFRNRAPLDDSGMPKDRFSAEMPDATLATLKIQPSEPRDSAVYFCASGLAWGTQQRSNYGYTFGSGTRLTVV.

Details on this clone: Different DNA sequences within this sample yield the same CDR3. The chain uses TRBV29-1 and TRBJ2-7; no clear D gene. This CDR3 comprises 11 residues. CDR1 is SQVTM and CDR2 is ANQGSEA in the germline V gene. V shed 4 bases and J shed 2 bases, with 6 bases lying between them. CDR3 in amino acids: CSVGLPYEQYF. The CDR3 DNA is TGCAGCGTTGGGCTCCCCTACGAGCAGTACTTC.

The DNA of the CDR3 is TGCGCCAGCAGCTTGAACCGGGACTATACAGATACGCAGTATTTT. Protein product: CASSLNRDYTDTQYF. The V call is TRBV5-1, the J call TRBJ2-3; TRBD2 agrees at 7 bases. The CDR3 is made up of 15 amino acids. CDR1 is SGHRS, CDR2 YFSETQ, per germline. V lost 1 base to trimming and J lost 3 bases; unmatched junction nucleotides: 5.

The chain couples TRBV28 to TRBJ1-4, with unresolved D. V was trimmed by 5 bases and J by 8 bases, leaving 15 bases between them. From germline, CDR1 is MDHEN and CDR2 SYDVKM. The CDR3 spans 14 residues. The chain's CDR3 is CASSASGRGEKLFF. CDR3 DNA sequence: TGTGCCAGCAGTGCCTCCGGGCGGGGAGAAAAACTGTTTTTT.

This rearrangement joins TRBV28 to TRBJ2-1, with D tentatively TRBD2 (6 bases). Germline assignment: CDR1 MDHEN and CDR2 SYDVKM. Trimming removed 2 bases at V and 7 bases at J, with 18 bases between. This CDR3 comprises 16 residues. The CDR3 spells CASSLTVGLSGNEQFF. The CDR3 region has the DNA TGTGCCAGCAGTTTAACCGTAGGACTATCGGGGAATGAGCAGTTCTTC.

The chain recombines TRBV4-1 with TRBJ2-7; 9 bases map to TRBD2. V shed 8 bases, J shed 5 bases, and the junction held 10 bases outside the gene matches. The CDR3 sequence is 14 residues long. The germline CDR1 and CDR2 sequences are MGHRA and YSYEKL. This CDR3 is CASHAGTSPHEQYF. CDR3 bases: TGCGCCAGCCACGCCGGGACTAGCCCCCACGAGCAGTACTTC.

The sample holds one count of this clone. As DNA, the CDR3 is TGCGCCAGCAGCCAAGGGGGACTCTCCTACAATGAGCAGTTCTTC. Translated: CASSQGGLSYNEQFF. The chain links TRBV4-1 to TRBJ2-1, with a tentative D call TRBD2 (6 bases). V was shortened by 1 base and J by 0 bases, with 7 bases between the two germline ends. The CDR3 length is 15 residues. CDR1 is MGHRA, CDR2 YSYEKL, per germline.

The gene calls are TRBV18 and TRBJ1-2, with 9 bases aligning to TRBD1. In germline, CDR1 is KGHSH, CDR2 LQKENI. V lost 3 bases to trimming and J lost 8 bases; unmatched junction nucleotides: 13. The CDR3 totals 16 residues. The CDR3 loop reads CASSPQNRDRVRGYTF. Here the CDR3 DNA reads TGTGCCAGCTCACCTCAGAACCGGGACAGGGTACGCGGCTACACCTTC.

The chain joins TRBV28 to TRBJ1-2, with 7 bases lining up with TRBD1. V trimming: 5 bases; J trimming: 4 bases; junction bases outside the gene matches: 7. The CDR3 contains 14 residues. Germline CDR1 is MDHEN and CDR2 is SYDVKM. CDR3 DNA sequence: TGTGCCAGCAGTGGGTGGACAGGCGGCTATGGCTACACCTTC. Its translation is CASSGWTGGYGYTF.